Given below is one TCR beta chain in context. Its antigen is as yet unknown. This specimen comes from a study of long-term antiretroviral therapy in people with HIV. Trimming cost V 4 bases and J 1 base; bases outside gene matches: 3. CDR1 is SGHVT, CDR2 SQSDAQ, per germline. The CDR3 totals 14 residues. The assay used was immunoSEQ (version v3.0), run at survey level. Profiling relied on immunoSEQ multiplex PCR, and the TCRdb table lists in-frame clones only, not all of them. The repertoire includes more than 20,000 clones, nearly 95% of them detected once, and around 7.8% sits in the top ten. Study-wide results and limits: Clones that had undergone expansion before ART dominated the repertoire at all time points. HIV repertoire CDR3 lengths ranged less widely than those of controls.

No donor had fewer than one pre-ART PBMC sample or fewer than two post-ART PBMC samples. There were about 0.95-11 million cryopreserved PBMC in the samples before DNA extraction. This clonotype originated in a woman aged 50 to 60 with HIV. The material was unsorted PBMCs, obtained 4.4 years after starting antiretroviral therapy. The chain uses TRBV7-4 and TRBJ1-1; 7 nucleotides match TRBD1. The CDR3, as DNA: TGTGCCAGCAGCTCGGGACAGCCGAACACTGAAGCTTTCTTT. It yields the protein CASSSGQPNTEAFF. The variable domain in full, with the rest retrieved from reference TRBV7-4 and TRBJ1-1, is GAGVSQSPRYKVAKRGRDVALRCDSISGHVTLYWYRQTLGQGSEVLTYSQSDAQRDKSGRPSGRFSAERPERSVSTLKIQRTEQGDSAVYLCASSSGQPNTEAFFGQGTRLTVV.